This TCR beta chain originates from a study of blood T cell repertoires in COVID-19. Clinical histories supplied by participants themselves formed the basis of cohort assignment. For recovered donors of Cohort 3, there were two negative PCRs, clearance, or symptom resolution. The protocol was immunoSEQ multiplex PCR, while the TCRdb copy is restricted to in-frame clones and leaves out a portion. The sample yields roughly 230,000 clones, 84% seen once. Sequencing used PBMCs or T cells enriched from blood (not recorded which). This TCR derives from a man aged 50-60 years who had recovered from COVID-19.

CDR3 DNA: TGTGCCAGCAGCCCTCCCTGGGCCGGCCGGAATGAGCAGTTCTTC. This encodes CASSPPWAGRNEQFF. V usage is TRBV14 and J usage is TRBJ2-1; D not resolved. There are 15 residues in the CDR3. The germline V and J ends were trimmed by 4 bases and 7 bases, with 17 bases remaining between them. Germline V CDR1 and CDR2: SGHDN, FVKESK.